This is a list of T cell receptor beta chains from one sample in a study of HIV-infected children after antiretroviral therapy interruption. MiXCR was run by TCRdb on the 3' RACE reads, yielding one entry per CDR3 protein. Of tens of thousands of distinct CDR3 sequences listed, around 4.1% were seen once; the top ten hold 0.6% to 0.85%. The material sequenced was CD45RA+ CD4+ T cells from PBMCs, pooled from several time points, taken from a donor given antiretroviral therapy, either interrupted or continuous. These receptors were collected from a pool of human donors with HIV. Both conserved end residues are part of each CDR3. The order of the fields is V gene, D gene, J gene, clone size, CDR3 protein, CDR3 DNA. D genes are given only for firm matches. Part of the rows lack a size; the others show once, few, many or a class for expanded clones.

v_gene: TRBV20-1
d_gene: .
j_gene: TRBJ1-4
abundance: many
CDR3aa: CSAPQGNEKLFF
CDR3nt: TGCAGTGCTCCACAGGGTAACGAAAAACTGTTTTTT

v_gene: TRBV7-2
d_gene: .
j_gene: TRBJ2-3
abundance: many
CDR3aa: CASSESASSTDTQYF
CDR3nt: TGTGCCAGCAGCGAGTCGGCCTCTAGCACAGATACGCAGTATTTT

v_gene: TRBV6-5
d_gene: TRBD1
j_gene: TRBJ2-1
abundance: .
CDR3aa: CATGPPDRGNEQFF
CDR3nt: TGTGCCACCGGGCCGCCCGACAGGGGCAATGAGCAGTTCTTC

v_gene: TRBV5-1
d_gene: .
j_gene: TRBJ1-5
abundance: many
CDR3aa: CASSTGRAGGNQPQHF
CDR3nt: TGCGCCAGCAGCACCGGTCGGGCAGGGGGCAATCAGCCCCAGCATTTT

v_gene: TRBV29-1
d_gene: TRBD1
j_gene: TRBJ2-7
abundance: many
CDR3aa: CSVATGAEQYF
CDR3nt: TGCAGCGTTGCTACAGGGGCCGAGCAGTACTTC

v_gene: TRBV11-2
d_gene: .
j_gene: TRBJ2-5
abundance: many
CDR3aa: CASSKTSQFETQYF
CDR3nt: TGTGCCAGCAGCAAAACTAGTCAGTTCGAGACCCAGTACTTC

v_gene: TRBV19
d_gene: .
j_gene: TRBJ1-2
abundance: many
CDR3aa: CASSTWSTNYGYTF
CDR3nt: TGTGCCAGTAGTACTTGGAGCACTAACTATGGCTACACCTTC

v_gene: TRBV5-1
d_gene: .
j_gene: TRBJ2-1
abundance: many
CDR3aa: CASRPAGGEINEQFF
CDR3nt: TGCGCCAGCAGACCCGCCGGAGGGGAAATCAATGAGCAGTTCTTC

v_gene: TRBV5-6
d_gene: .
j_gene: TRBJ1-1
abundance: many
CDR3aa: CASSEIKIGNTEAFF
CDR3nt: TGTGCCAGCAGCGAAATAAAGATTGGGAACACTGAAGCTTTCTTT

v_gene: TRBV28
d_gene: .
j_gene: TRBJ2-1
abundance: many
CDR3aa: CASSSGPVPYNEQFF
CDR3nt: TGTGCCAGCAGTTCCGGTCCAGTCCCCTACAATGAGCAGTTCTTC

v_gene: TRBV12-3/TRBV12-4
d_gene: .
j_gene: TRBJ1-1
abundance: many
CDR3aa: CASSLSFWSNTEAFF
CDR3nt: TGTGCCAGCAGTCTGAGTTTTTGGTCAAACACTGAAGCTTTCTTT

v_gene: TRBV12-3/TRBV12-4
d_gene: .
j_gene: TRBJ2-4
abundance: medium-sized
CDR3aa: CASRPGIAKNIQYF
CDR3nt: TGTGCCAGCAGACCCGGAATAGCCAAAAACATTCAGTACTTC

v_gene: TRBV29-1
d_gene: .
j_gene: TRBJ1-2
abundance: .
CDR3aa: CSVEDSGDGYTF
CDR3nt: TGCAGCGTTGAAGACTCGGGTGATGGCTACACCTTC

v_gene: TRBV28
d_gene: TRBD1
j_gene: TRBJ2-1
abundance: many
CDR3aa: CASRRTGGGYAEQFF
CDR3nt: TGTGCTAGCAGAAGGACAGGGGGCGGGTATGCTGAGCAGTTCTTC

v_gene: TRBV20-1
d_gene: TRBD2
j_gene: TRBJ2-7
abundance: many
CDR3aa: CSAEPGLKYEQYF
CDR3nt: TGCAGTGCTGAACCGGGACTAAAATACGAGCAGTACTTC

v_gene: TRBV12-3/TRBV12-4
d_gene: .
j_gene: TRBJ1-1
abundance: many
CDR3aa: CASRPGQLYTEAFF
CDR3nt: TGTGCCAGCAGGCCTGGACAGTTATACACTGAAGCTTTCTTT

v_gene: TRBV6-4
d_gene: TRBD1
j_gene: TRBJ2-4
abundance: few
CDR3aa: CATSQGEIAKNIQYF
CDR3nt: TGTGCCACCTCCCAGGGGGAGATAGCCAAAAACATTCAGTACTTC

v_gene: TRBV20-1
d_gene: .
j_gene: TRBJ2-1
abundance: many
CDR3aa: CSAPGLINEQFF
CDR3nt: TGCAGTGCACCTGGACTAATCAATGAGCAGTTCTTC

v_gene: TRBV6-4
d_gene: .
j_gene: TRBJ1-5
abundance: many
CDR3aa: CASSEQGGDQPQHF
CDR3nt: TGTGCCAGCAGTGAACAGGGTGGGGATCAGCCCCAGCATTTT

v_gene: TRBV14
d_gene: .
j_gene: TRBJ2-3
abundance: many
CDR3aa: CASSQTAGLPWSSHTDTQYF
CDR3nt: TGTGCCAGCAGCCAAACGGCCGGTCTCCCATGGTCTTCCCACACAGATACGCAGTATTTT

v_gene: TRBV7-2
d_gene: TRBD1
j_gene: TRBJ1-4
abundance: .
CDR3aa: CASSLGQGADEKLFF
CDR3nt: TGTGCCAGCAGCCTCGGACAGGGGGCTGATGAAAAACTGTTTTTT

v_gene: TRBV11-2
d_gene: .
j_gene: TRBJ2-4
abundance: many
CDR3aa: CASSPSTGAKNIQYF
CDR3nt: TGTGCCAGCAGCCCGAGTACGGGGGCCAAAAACATTCAGTACTTC

v_gene: TRBV19
d_gene: .
j_gene: TRBJ1-5
abundance: many
CDR3aa: CATKISTDGSSWNQPQHF
CDR3nt: TGTGCCACGAAAATTAGCACGGACGGTTCAAGTTGGAATCAGCCCCAGCATTTT

v_gene: TRBV6-6
d_gene: .
j_gene: TRBJ1-2
abundance: many
CDR3aa: CASSPDSLYGYTF
CDR3nt: TGTGCCAGCAGCCCGGACAGTCTGTATGGCTACACCTTC

v_gene: TRBV19
d_gene: .
j_gene: TRBJ2-1
abundance: .
CDR3aa: CASTYPAVWSNNEQFF
CDR3nt: TGTGCCAGTACTTACCCGGCCGTTTGGTCCAACAATGAGCAGTTCTTC

v_gene: TRBV12-3/TRBV12-4
d_gene: .
j_gene: TRBJ2-7
abundance: many
CDR3aa: CATSPGGGPYEQYF
CDR3nt: TGTGCCACTTCCCCCGGCGGCGGGCCCTACGAGCAGTACTTC

v_gene: TRBV28
d_gene: TRBD1
j_gene: TRBJ1-4
abundance: many
CDR3aa: CASSTPMDRRLFF
CDR3nt: TGTGCCAGCAGTACCCCGATGGACAGGCGGCTGTTTTTT

v_gene: TRBV3-1
d_gene: .
j_gene: TRBJ2-7
abundance: many
CDR3aa: CASSQDGFAYEQYF
CDR3nt: TGTGCCAGCAGCCAAGATGGATTCGCGTACGAGCAGTACTTC

v_gene: TRBV5-1
d_gene: TRBD1
j_gene: TRBJ2-7
abundance: many
CDR3aa: CASKSQGASYEQYF
CDR3nt: TGCGCCAGCAAGTCACAGGGGGCCTCCTACGAGCAGTACTTC

v_gene: TRBV2
d_gene: .
j_gene: TRBJ2-7
abundance: many
CDR3aa: CASRGTGAYEQYF
CDR3nt: TGTGCCAGCAGGGGGACTGGGGCCTACGAGCAGTACTTC

v_gene: TRBV4-1
d_gene: TRBD1
j_gene: TRBJ2-1
abundance: many
CDR3aa: CASSPTGTGFIEQFF
CDR3nt: TGCGCCAGCAGCCCAACCGGGACAGGGTTTATTGAGCAGTTCTTC

v_gene: TRBV7-2
d_gene: TRBD1
j_gene: TRBJ1-6
abundance: many
CDR3aa: CASSLGQGGNSPLHF
CDR3nt: TGTGCCAGCAGCCTAGGACAGGGTGGAAATTCACCCCTCCACTTT

v_gene: TRBV29-1
d_gene: TRBD1
j_gene: TRBJ1-1
abundance: many
CDR3aa: CSVVPATGIEAFF
CDR3nt: TGCAGCGTTGTTCCGGCGACAGGGATTGAAGCTTTCTTT

v_gene: TRBV2
d_gene: TRBD1
j_gene: TRBJ2-2
abundance: many
CDR3aa: CASSWGTGNTGELFF
CDR3nt: TGTGCCAGCAGCTGGGGGACAGGGAACACCGGGGAGCTGTTTTTT

v_gene: TRBV4-1
d_gene: .
j_gene: TRBJ2-3
abundance: .
CDR3aa: CASSQDPSATDTQYF
CDR3nt: TGCGCCAGCAGCCAAGACCCATCAGCCACAGATACGCAGTATTTT

v_gene: TRBV12-3/TRBV12-4
d_gene: .
j_gene: TRBJ1-1
abundance: many
CDR3aa: CASSSLRSLAFF
CDR3nt: TGTGCCAGCAGTTCCTTGAGATCACTAGCTTTCTTT

v_gene: TRBV6-2/TRBV6-3
d_gene: .
j_gene: TRBJ2-7
abundance: many
CDR3aa: CASMDFVWEQYF
CDR3nt: TGTGCCAGCATGGACTTCGTCTGGGAGCAGTACTTC

v_gene: TRBV29-1
d_gene: .
j_gene: TRBJ2-7
abundance: few
CDR3aa: CSARRGKYEQYF
CDR3nt: TGCAGCGCCCGACGGGGAAAATACGAGCAGTACTTC

v_gene: TRBV23-1
d_gene: .
j_gene: TRBJ1-4
abundance: few
CDR3aa: CASSPGRAAKVSTNEKLFF
CDR3nt: TGCGCCAGCAGTCCGGGGAGGGCAGCGAAGGTTTCAACTAATGAAAAACTGTTTTTT

v_gene: TRBV10-3
d_gene: .
j_gene: TRBJ2-7
abundance: many
CDR3aa: CAIGGTSYEQYF
CDR3nt: TGTGCCATCGGGGGGACCTCCTACGAGCAGTACTTC

v_gene: TRBV10-3
d_gene: .
j_gene: TRBJ2-2
abundance: .
CDR3aa: CAARWGDTGELFF
CDR3nt: TGTGCCGCGCGGTGGGGAGACACCGGGGAGCTGTTTTTT

v_gene: TRBV19
d_gene: .
j_gene: TRBJ2-3
abundance: many
CDR3aa: CASSMTIVTDTQYF
CDR3nt: TGTGCCAGTAGTATGACAATTGTCACAGATACGCAGTATTTT

v_gene: TRBV12-3/TRBV12-4
d_gene: .
j_gene: TRBJ1-1
abundance: many
CDR3aa: CASSRTFGTEAFF
CDR3nt: TGTGCCAGCAGTCGGACCTTTGGCACTGAAGCTTTCTTT

v_gene: TRBV3-1
d_gene: .
j_gene: TRBJ2-7
abundance: many
CDR3aa: CASSSQARGEQYF
CDR3nt: TGTGCCAGCAGCAGCCAGGCCCGTGGGGAGCAGTACTTC

v_gene: TRBV28
d_gene: .
j_gene: TRBJ1-4
abundance: .
CDR3aa: CASSSQGSVNEKLFF
CDR3nt: TGTGCCAGCAGTTCCCAGGGATCAGTTAATGAAAAACTGTTTTTT

v_gene: TRBV12-3/TRBV12-4
d_gene: TRBD1
j_gene: TRBJ1-5
abundance: many
CDR3aa: CASRRTGGSNQPQHF
CDR3nt: TGTGCCAGCAGGCGGACAGGGGGTAGCAATCAGCCCCAGCATTTT

v_gene: TRBV20-1
d_gene: .
j_gene: TRBJ1-5
abundance: .
CDR3aa: CSASRDKNQPQHF
CDR3nt: TGCAGTGCTAGTAGGGACAAAAATCAGCCCCAGCATTTT

v_gene: TRBV6-5
d_gene: .
j_gene: TRBJ2-1
abundance: many
CDR3aa: CASSLRGNEQFF
CDR3nt: TGTGCCAGCTCGTTGAGGGGGAATGAGCAGTTCTTC

v_gene: TRBV30
d_gene: .
j_gene: TRBJ2-7
abundance: .
CDR3aa: CAWSSGLDYEQYF
CDR3nt: TGTGCCTGGTCGTCGGGACTGGACTACGAGCAGTACTTC

v_gene: TRBV5-5
d_gene: TRBD2
j_gene: TRBJ2-1
abundance: many
CDR3aa: CASSTGLAAYNEQFF
CDR3nt: TGTGCCAGCAGCACGGGACTAGCGGCTTACAATGAGCAGTTCTTC

v_gene: TRBV2
d_gene: TRBD1
j_gene: TRBJ2-3
abundance: few
CDR3aa: CTSRDRETDTQYF
CDR3nt: TGTACTTCCCGGGACAGGGAAACAGATACGCAGTATTTT